These T cell receptor beta chains were read from a single sample in a study of CD8 T cells in Susac syndrome. A single record per CDR3 protein comes from TCRdb applying MiXCR to the immunoSEQ multiplex PCR reads. The table has a few hundred thousand distinct CDR3 sequences, 65% to 90% seen once. The source material was CD8+ T cells from PBMCs. Receptors were obtained from a human donor with multiple sclerosis. Each CDR3 is given with its conserved first and last residue. The D gene is left open where the match is weak. Size tells how often a clone was seen (once, few, many) or the class of an expanded clone, and some rows leave it out.

d_call	v_call	j_call	clone_size	cdr3_aa	cdr3_nt
-	TRBV19	TRBJ2-7	-	CASSAASGAYEQYF	TGTGCCAGTAGTGCCGCCAGCGGAGCCTACGAGCAGTACTTC
TRBD2	TRBV5-1	TRBJ2-7	once	CASTPSGGYYEQYF	TGCGCCAGCACCCCTAGCGGGGGGTACTACGAGCAGTACTTC
-	TRBV6-1	TRBJ2-3	-	CASSEALRGTDTQYF	TGTGCCAGCAGTGAAGCGCTTCGGGGGACAGATACGCAGTATTTT
TRBD2	TRBV7-9	TRBJ2-1	-	CASSLGASGSYNEQFF	TGTGCCAGCAGCTTAGGGGCTAGCGGCTCCTACAATGAGCAGTTCTTC
-	TRBV29-1	TRBJ2-3	-	CSAPRPGPTTDTQYF	TGCAGCGCGCCTCGACCCGGCCCCACCACAGATACGCAGTATTTT
-	TRBV6-2/TRBV6-3	TRBJ1-1	-	CASSYSTVALHTEAFF	TGTGCCAGCAGTTACTCGACCGTCGCTCTACACACTGAAGCTTTCTTT
-	TRBV29-1	TRBJ1-2	-	CSADWARGSGYGYTF	TGCAGCGCCGATTGGGCCAGGGGTTCAGGCTATGGCTACACCTTC
-	TRBV29-1	TRBJ1-2	-	CSVWAVGYTF	TGCAGCGTTTGGGCCGTTGGCTACACCTTC
TRBD2	TRBV30	TRBJ2-3	-	CAWNVLAGTDTQYF	TGTGCCTGGAATGTGCTAGCGGGGACAGATACGCAGTATTTT
TRBD2	TRBV7-9	TRBJ2-5	-	CASSLAGYSGGQETQYF	TGTGCCAGCAGCTTAGCGGGATACTCCGGGGGGCAAGAGACCCAGTACTTC
TRBD1	TRBV11-2	TRBJ2-1	-	CASSPKGQGWINEQFF	TGTGCCAGCAGCCCGAAAGGACAGGGGTGGATCAATGAGCAGTTCTTC
-	TRBV7-9	TRBJ2-1	-	CASRPPIPSVGRDEQFF	TGTGCCAGCAGGCCGCCGATCCCTAGCGTGGGGCGGGATGAGCAGTTCTTC
-	TRBV9	TRBJ2-7	-	CASSGGGPPGPLYSVYEQYF	TGTGCCAGCAGCGGTGGGGGGCCGCCGGGCCCCCTCTATTCGGTTTACGAGCAGTACTTC
TRBD1	TRBV12-3/TRBV12-4	TRBJ2-3	-	CASSLTVGTGGTDTQYF	TGTGCCAGCAGTTTAACAGTCGGGACAGGGGGGACAGATACGCAGTATTTT
TRBD1	TRBV6-2/TRBV6-3	TRBJ2-7	-	CASSFDRGIVLLYEQYF	TGTGCCAGCAGTTTTGACAGGGGGATTGTTCTCCTCTACGAGCAGTACTTC
TRBD2	TRBV28	TRBJ2-3	-	CGSSLWTSSLGTQYF	TGTGGCAGCAGTTTATGGACTAGCAGCTTAGGTACGCAGTATTTT
-	TRBV30	TRBJ2-7	-	CAWSPSYEQYF	TGTGCCTGGAGTCCTAGCTACGAGCAGTACTTC